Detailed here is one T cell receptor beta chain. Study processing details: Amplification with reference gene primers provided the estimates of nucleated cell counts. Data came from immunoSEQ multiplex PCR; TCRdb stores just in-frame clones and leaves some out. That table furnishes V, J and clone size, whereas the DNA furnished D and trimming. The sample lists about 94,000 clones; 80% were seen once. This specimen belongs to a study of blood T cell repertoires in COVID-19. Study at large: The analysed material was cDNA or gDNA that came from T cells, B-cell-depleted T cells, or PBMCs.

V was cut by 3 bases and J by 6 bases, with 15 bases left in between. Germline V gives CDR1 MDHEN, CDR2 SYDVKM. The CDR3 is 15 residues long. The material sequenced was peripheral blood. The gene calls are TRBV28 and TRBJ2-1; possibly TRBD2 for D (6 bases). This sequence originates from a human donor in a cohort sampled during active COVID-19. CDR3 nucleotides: TGTGCCAGCAGTTTCGGACTAATCAGGGCCAATGAGCAGTTCTTC. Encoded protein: CASSFGLIRANEQFF.